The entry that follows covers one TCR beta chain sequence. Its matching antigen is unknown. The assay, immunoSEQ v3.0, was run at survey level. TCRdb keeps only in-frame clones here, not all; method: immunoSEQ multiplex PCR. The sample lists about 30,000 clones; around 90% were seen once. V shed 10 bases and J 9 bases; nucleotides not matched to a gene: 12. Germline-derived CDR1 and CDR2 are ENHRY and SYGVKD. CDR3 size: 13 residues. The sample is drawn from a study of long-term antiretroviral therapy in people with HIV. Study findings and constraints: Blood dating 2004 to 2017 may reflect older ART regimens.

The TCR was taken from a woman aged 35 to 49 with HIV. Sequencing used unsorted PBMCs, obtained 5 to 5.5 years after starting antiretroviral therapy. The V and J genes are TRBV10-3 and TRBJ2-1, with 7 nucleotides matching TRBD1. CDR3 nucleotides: TGTGCCACCGGCGCGGGTGCAGGGGGTGAGCAGTTCTTC. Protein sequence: CATGAGAGGEQFF.